This TCR beta chain was identified during a study of cytomegalovirus exposure and HLA in healthy donors. The CDR3 spans 13 residues. V was cut by 9 bases and J by 0 bases, with 8 bases left in between. Germline V gives CDR1 ENHRY, CDR2 SYGVKD. This clone was picked up one time. The antigen is undetermined. Study observations and caveats: 16,951 TCR beta sequences were associated with HLA alleles at 0.05 false discovery rate in a later analysis.

PCR was performed using 60 Vbeta and 13 Jbeta primers. Here immunoSEQ multiplex PCR was the method, and the copy in TCRdb shows in-frame clones only, minus some. The sample lists around 88,000 clones, 78% occurring once. The sequencing sample was made of PBMCs. The V call is TRBV10-3, the J call TRBJ2-2; a possible D gene is TRBD1 (6 bases). This receptor was taken from a woman in her 40s in good health and CMV-seropositive. CDR3 nucleotide sequence: TGTGCCATAGGACAGACGAACACCGGGGAGCTGTTTTTT. Its protein product is CAIGQTNTGELFF.